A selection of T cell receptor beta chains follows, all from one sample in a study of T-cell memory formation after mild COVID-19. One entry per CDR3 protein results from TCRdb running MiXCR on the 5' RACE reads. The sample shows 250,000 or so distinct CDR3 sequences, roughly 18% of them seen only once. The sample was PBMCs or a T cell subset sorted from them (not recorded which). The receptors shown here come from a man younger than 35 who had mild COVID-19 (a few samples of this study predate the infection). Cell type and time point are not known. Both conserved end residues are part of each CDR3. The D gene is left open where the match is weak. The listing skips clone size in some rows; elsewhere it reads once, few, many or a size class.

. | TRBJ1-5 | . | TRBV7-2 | CASSPGYSYSNQPQHF | TGTGCCAGCAGCCCGGGTTACAGTTATAGCAATCAGCCCCAGCATTTT
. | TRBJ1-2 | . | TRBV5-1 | CASSLEGEAYGYTF | TGCGCCAGCAGCTTAGAAGGGGAGGCCTATGGCTACACCTTC
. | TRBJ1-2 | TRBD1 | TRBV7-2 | CASSFQTGEGGYTF | TGTGCCAGCAGCTTTCAAACAGGGGAGGGTGGCTACACCTTC
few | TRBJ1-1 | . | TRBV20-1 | CSVGGEKAFF | TGCAGTGTAGGGGGAGAAAAAGCTTTCTTT
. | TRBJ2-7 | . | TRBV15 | CATSTRQASYEQYF | TGTGCCACCAGCACCCGACAGGCCTCCTACGAGCAGTACTTC
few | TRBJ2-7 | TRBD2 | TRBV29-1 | CSVQRGSEQYF | TGCAGCGTCCAGCGGGGGAGCGAGCAGTACTTC
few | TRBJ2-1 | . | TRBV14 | CASSSKSPSYNEQFF | TGTGCCAGCAGTTCCAAAAGCCCCAGCTACAATGAGCAGTTCTTC
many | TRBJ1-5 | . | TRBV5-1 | CASAQGFNQPQHF | TGCGCCAGCGCCCAGGGGTTCAATCAGCCCCAGCATTTT
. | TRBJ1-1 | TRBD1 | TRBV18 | CASEGQGANTEAFF | TGTGCCAGCGAGGGACAGGGAGCGAACACTGAAGCTTTCTTT
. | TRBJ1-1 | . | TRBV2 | CASNIGQLNTEAFF | TGTGCCAGCAACATCGGACAGTTGAACACTGAAGCTTTCTTT
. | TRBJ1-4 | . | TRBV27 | CASRQGSNEKLFF | TGTGCCAGCAGACAGGGTTCGAATGAAAAACTGTTTTTT
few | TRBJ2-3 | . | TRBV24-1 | CATSDTPGGDTQYF | TGTGCCACCAGTGATACCCCGGGCGGGGATACGCAGTATTTT
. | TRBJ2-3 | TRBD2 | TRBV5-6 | CASGRAGAGADTQYF | TGTGCCAGCGGGAGAGCGGGGGCGGGGGCAGATACGCAGTATTTT